A single sample is the source of the 5 T cell receptor beta chains below, sequenced in a study of blood T cell repertoires in COVID-19. The method was immunoSEQ multiplex PCR; TCRdb's version includes in-frame clones alone and lacks a portion of them. The table lists a few hundred thousand clones, 87% of them singletons, with around 10% in the top ten. Sequencing was carried out using PBMCs or T cells enriched from blood (not recorded which). These TCRs come from a man aged 18 to 29 with acute COVID-19.

V and J are TRBV27 and TRBJ2-7, with 9 nucleotides matching TRBD1. Germline lookup yields CDR1 MNHEY and CDR2 SMNVEV (reference sequence). The CDR3 runs 15 residues. V lost 2 bases, J lost 3 bases, and 5 bases stayed unmatched. The CDR3 reads CASSLAGQGNYEQYF. CDR3 in DNA: TGTGCCAGCAGTTTAGCCGGACAGGGGAACTACGAGCAGTACTTC.

The chain combines TRBV19 with TRBJ1-6, with TRBD1 identical over 12 bases. The CDR3 extends over 16 amino acids. V lost 4 bases to trimming and J lost 10 bases; unmatched junction nucleotides: 8. Germline lookup yields CDR1 LNHDA and CDR2 SQIVND (reference sequence). The CDR3 protein is CASSKGQGAIGSPLHF. CDR3 nucleotide sequence: TGTGCCAGTAGTAAGGGACAGGGGGCGATCGGCTCACCCCTCCACTTT.

V gene TRBV19 combines with J gene TRBJ1-5; D not certain. The V and J ends lost 3 bases and 6 bases respectively, with 9 bases between them. The CDR3 has 13 residues. The germline gives CDR1 LNHDA, CDR2 SQIVND (reference sequence). DNA for the CDR3: TGTGCCAGTAGTATCGTTCTCGGTCAGCCCCAGCATTTT. This encodes CASSIVLGQPQHF.

The V call is TRBV6-2 or TRBV6-3, the J call TRBJ1-5; TRBD1 agrees at 8 bases. CDR1 is MNHEY and CDR2 is SVGEGT in the germline V gene. The CDR3 is made up of 14 amino acids. After removal of 4 bases from V and 5 bases from J, the junction contained 4 bases not matched to a gene. The CDR3: CASSWTGYYQPQHF. CDR3 coding DNA: TGTGCCAGCAGTTGGACAGGGTACTATCAGCCCCAGCATTTT.

The chain uses TRBV27 and TRBJ2-5; 10 nucleotides line up with TRBD2. The CDR3 consists of 15 residues. Trimming at V came to 9 bases and at J to 4 bases, leaving 11 bases not matched to a gene. CDR1 is MNHEY and CDR2 is SMNVEV in the germline V gene (reference sequence). CDR3 DNA sequence: TGTGCCAGACGGACCTTAGCGGGAGGTCGAGAGACCCAGTACTTC. Translation gives CARRTLAGGRETQYF.